This T cell receptor beta chain emerged from a study of T-cell memory formation after mild COVID-19. Study-wide findings and caveats: A second wave expanding day 15 to 37 was CD4+-biased; contracting clones were balanced. That cross-reactive memory joined was suggested by some responding clones appearing in pre-infection memory. Second-wave clones peaking on day 37 lacked confirmed SARS-CoV-2 specificity.

This CDR3 has 15 residues. Trimming pared 5 bases from V and 3 bases from J, leaving 16 bases between. Germline loops: CDR1 SEHNR, CDR2 FQNEAQ (reference sequence). A few counts support this clonotype. Its antigen is unknown. Sample barcodes and UMIs were carried by the TCR alpha and TCR beta cDNA libraries that 5'RACE generated with constant-segment primers. From the 5' RACE reads, TCRdb called clonotypes with MiXCR, one entry per CDR3 protein. The sample lists more than 75,000 distinct CDR3 sequences, around a quarter occurring once. The chain employs TRBV7-9 and TRBJ1-1; D gene unclear. The TCR was taken from a man younger than 35 who had mild COVID-19 (a few samples of this study predate the infection). Cell type and time point are not known. Sequenced: PBMCs or a T cell subset sorted from them (not recorded which). DNA of the CDR3: TGTGCCAGCAGCCCACCACTCCCCGCGGACACTGAAGCTTTCTTT. This codes for CASSPPLPADTEAFF.